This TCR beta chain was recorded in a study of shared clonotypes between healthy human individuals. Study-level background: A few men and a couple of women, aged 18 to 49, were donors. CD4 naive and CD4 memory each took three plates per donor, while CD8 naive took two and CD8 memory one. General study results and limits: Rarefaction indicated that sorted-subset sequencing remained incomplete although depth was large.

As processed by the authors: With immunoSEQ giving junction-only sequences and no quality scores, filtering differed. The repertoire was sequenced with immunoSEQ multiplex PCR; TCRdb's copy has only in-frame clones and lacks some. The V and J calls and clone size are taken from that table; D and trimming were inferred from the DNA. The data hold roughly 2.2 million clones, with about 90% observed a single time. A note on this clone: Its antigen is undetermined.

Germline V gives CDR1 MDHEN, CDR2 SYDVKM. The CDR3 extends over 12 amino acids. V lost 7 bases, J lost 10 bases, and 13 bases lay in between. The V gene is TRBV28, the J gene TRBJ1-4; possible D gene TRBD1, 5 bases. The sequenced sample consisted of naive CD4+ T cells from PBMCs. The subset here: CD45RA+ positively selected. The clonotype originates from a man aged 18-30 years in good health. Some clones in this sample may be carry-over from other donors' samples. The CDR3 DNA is TGTGCCAGCACCACTCAGAGGGGAAAACTGTTTTTT. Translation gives CASTTQRGKLFF.